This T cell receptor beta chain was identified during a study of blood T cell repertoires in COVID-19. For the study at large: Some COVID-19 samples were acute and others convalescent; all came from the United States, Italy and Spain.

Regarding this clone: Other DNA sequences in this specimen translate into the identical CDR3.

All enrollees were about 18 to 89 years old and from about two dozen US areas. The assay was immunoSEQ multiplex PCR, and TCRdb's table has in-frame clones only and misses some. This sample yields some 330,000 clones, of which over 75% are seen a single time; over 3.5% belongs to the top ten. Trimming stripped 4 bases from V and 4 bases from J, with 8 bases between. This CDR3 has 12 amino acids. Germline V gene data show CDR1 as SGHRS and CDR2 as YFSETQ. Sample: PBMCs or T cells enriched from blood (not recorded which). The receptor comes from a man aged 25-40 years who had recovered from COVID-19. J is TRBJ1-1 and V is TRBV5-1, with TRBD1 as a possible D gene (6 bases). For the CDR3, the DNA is TGCGCCAGCAGCAGGGGGGGCACTGAAGCTTTCTTT. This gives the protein CASSRGGTEAFF.